This T cell receptor beta chain was identified during a study of T cell repertoires in cytomegalovirus infection. Overall study: Use of recently identified HLA-C-restricted and well-studied HLA-B-restricted CMV epitopes was part of the study. Indications came from public TCR beta signatures; they pointed to CMV infection and to a matching HLA type.

TCRdb reanalysed the reads using MiXCR and keeps one entry per CDR3 protein. The sample has roughly 340,000 distinct CDR3 sequences, under 35% seen once. The CDR3 spans 15 residues. V shed 3 bases and J 3 bases; nucleotides not matched to a gene: 4. Germline V gene lookup returns CDR1 LNHNV and CDR2 YYDKDF (reference sequence). As regards this clonotype: Its antigen is currently unknown.

The source was cultured PBMCs, collected from culture after CMV antigen stimulation. The clonotype originates from a human donor in good health (CMV status not recorded). Some clones in this sample may be carry-over from other donors' samples. The chain recombines TRBV15 with TRBJ2-5, with 10 bases lining up with TRBD2. Written as DNA, the CDR3 is TGTGCCACCAGCAGTGAACTAGCGGGAAAAGAGACCCAGTACTTC. Translation gives CATSSELAGKETQYF. The full variable domain, completed using reference TRBV15 and TRBJ2-5, is DAMVIQNPRYQVTQFGKPVTLSCSQTLNHNVMYWYQQKSSQAPKLLFHYYDKDFNNEADTPDNFQSRRPNTSFCFLDIRSPGLGDTAMYLCATSSELAGKETQYFGPGTRLLVL.